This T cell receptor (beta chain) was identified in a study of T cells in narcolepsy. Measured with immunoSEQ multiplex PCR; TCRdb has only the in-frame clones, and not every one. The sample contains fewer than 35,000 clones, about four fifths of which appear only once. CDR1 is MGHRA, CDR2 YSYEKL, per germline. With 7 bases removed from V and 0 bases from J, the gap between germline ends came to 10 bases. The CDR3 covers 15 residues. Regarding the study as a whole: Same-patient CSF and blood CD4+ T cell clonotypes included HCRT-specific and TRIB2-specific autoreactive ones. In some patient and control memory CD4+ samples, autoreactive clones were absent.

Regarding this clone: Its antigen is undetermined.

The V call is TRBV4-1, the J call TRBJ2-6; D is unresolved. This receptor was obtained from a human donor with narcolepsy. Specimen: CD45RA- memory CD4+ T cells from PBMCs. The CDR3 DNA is TGCGCCAGCACCACAACCTTCTCTGGGGCCAACGTCCTGACTTTC. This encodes CASTTTFSGANVLTF.